The present T cell receptor beta chain was sequenced within a study of blood T cells in healthy people across ages. The CDR3 loop spans 12 amino acids. The germline V and J ends were trimmed by 1 base and 5 bases, with 5 bases remaining between them. Germline V gives CDR1 SNHLY, CDR2 FYNNEI. For this clonotype: Its antigen is not known.

Alongside a J-beta primer mix, a sample-barcoded 5' primer served in a second PCR lasting about 7 to 11 cycles. A single record per CDR3 protein comes from TCRdb applying MiXCR to the 5' RACE reads. The sample lists hundreds of thousands of distinct CDR3 sequences, around 20% occurring once. Findings and limits, study-wide: Older age coincided with a roughly linear decline in TCR beta diversity per million T cells.

The origin of this receptor is a man aged 65 to 79 in good health. The sequenced sample consisted of blood. The chain carries TRBV2 and TRBJ2-5; D is uncertain. For the CDR3, the DNA is TGTGCCAGCAGTGAAGTCGAGGAGACCCAGTACTTC. Protein: CASSEVEETQYF. Full variable domain (outside the CDR3, taken from reference TRBV2 and TRBJ2-5): EPEVTQTPSHQVTQMGQEVILRCVPISNHLYFYWYRQILGQKVEFLVSFYNNEISEKSEIFDDQFSVERPDGSNFTLKIRSTKLEDSAMYFCASSEVEETQYFGPGTRLLVL.